The 28 T cell receptor beta chains reported below all come from one sample, sequenced in a study of spatial heterogeneity in lung cancer (dated by TCRdb to between 2018 and 2020). The label giving this sample's time point can be read as: sample taken at primary tumor resection. For TCR sequencing, whole RNA was extracted from tumor and nontumor lung tissue, or from cryopreserved PBMC samples, and no cell sorting was done. The library was generated by 5' RACE. The reads were generated on a NextSeq 500. Clones were called with MiXCR by TCRdb after fastp trimmed the public reads at Q25, and only in-frame beta chains were retained. Each CDR3 protein appears once, grouped with its most common genes and DNA. This sample lists approximately 13,000 distinct CDR3 sequences; over 5% were detected once. The ten most abundant clones make up about two fifths of the sample. This sample comprised lung tumor tissue, obtained at surgery. The receptors originated from a human donor with early-stage non-small cell lung cancer.

This clonotype was recorded at least ten times. Found in a library prepared for alpha chains, this beta chain is an off-target read, and its abundance has little meaning. This chain connects TRBV5-1 to TRBJ2-3; 8 bases fit TRBD2. CDR1 SGHRS and CDR2 YFSETQ come from the germline V gene. V shed 0 bases and J 4 bases; nucleotides not matched to a gene: 7. CDR3 size: 16 residues. CDR3 residues: CASSLDPGGRADTQYF. As DNA, the CDR3 is TGCGCCAGCAGCTTGGATCCGGGAGGGCGGGCAGATACGCAGTATTTT.

This clonotype occurred many times. The junction differs from germline at one of its ends, possibly a read error. This beta chain is a stray read from a library made for alpha chains; its abundance is not meaningful. The chain uses TRBV7-2 and TRBJ1-6; the D is unclear. Germline V CDR1 and CDR2: SGHTA, FQGNSA. The CDR3 covers 15 residues. DNA of the CDR3: TGTGCCAGCATCTTAACCCGGGCTCTCAATTCACCCCTCCACTTT. Encoded protein: CASILTRALNSPLHF.

This clonotype was detected many times. Being off target in a library aimed at alpha chains, this beta chain has a size of little meaning. This sequence joins TRBV24-1 and TRBJ2-2; 7 positions match TRBD2. Germline-derived CDR1 and CDR2 are KGHDR and SFDVKD. V lost 9 bases, J lost 3 bases, and 15 bases stayed unmatched. The CDR3 length is 17 residues. CDR3 residues: CATSHPSGRGDTGELFF. The CDR3 DNA sequence: TGTGCCACCTCTCATCCTAGCGGTCGAGGAGACACCGGGGAGCTGTTTTTT.

This clonotype was observed many times. Since the library was made to target alpha chains, this beta chain is a stray read and its abundance is not meaningful. J is TRBJ2-2 and V is TRBV7-9; D is perhaps TRBD2 (6 bases). Per the germline V gene, CDR1 is SEHNR and CDR2 is FQNEAQ (reference sequence). The ends were cut back, 1 base at V and 3 bases at J, with 9 bases in the middle. The CDR3 is made up of 15 amino acids. CDR3 nucleotide sequence: TGTGCCAGCAGCTTAGTATCGGGAGACACCGGGGAGCTGTTTTTT. It specifies CASSLVSGDTGELFF. Based on the CDR3 plus reference TRBV7-9 and TRBJ2-2, the full variable domain is DTGVSQNPRHKITKRGQNVTFRCDPISEHNRLYWYRQTLGQGPEFLTYFQNEAQLEKSRLLSDRFSAERPKGSFSTLEIQRTEQGDSAMYLCASSLVSGDTGELFFGEGSRLTVL.

This clonotype was seen many times. For a library built for alpha chains, this beta chain is a stray read; little rests on its size. J is TRBJ2-7 and V is TRBV7-2; 8 bases agree with TRBD1. V shed 5 bases and J 6 bases; nucleotides not matched to a gene: 3. The CDR3 spans 12 residues. Germline values: CDR1 SGHTA, CDR2 FQGNSA. The CDR3 DNA follows: TGTGCCAGCAGCCGGACAGGGCTCGAGCAGTACTTC. This gives the protein CASSRTGLEQYF.

This clonotype was counted many times. Since the library was made to target alpha chains, this beta chain is a stray read and its abundance is not meaningful. This chain uses TRBV20-1 with TRBJ2-7, with D maybe TRBD1 (5 bases). CDR1 is DFQATT, CDR2 SNEGSKA, per germline (reference sequence). V was pared by 5 bases and J by 1 base, with 9 bases between. The CDR3 extends over 12 amino acids. CDR3: CSAGRQSYEQYF. CDR3 DNA sequence: TGCAGTGCTGGTAGACAGTCCTACGAGCAGTACTTC.

This clonotype showed up just once. This beta chain is a stray read from a library made for alpha chains; its abundance is not meaningful. The chain employs TRBV29-1 and TRBJ1-1; tentatively, D is TRBD1 (5 bases). V gave up 6 bases and J gave up 0 bases, with 11 bases separating them. Germline CDR1 SQVTM, CDR2 ANQGSEA. This CDR3 is 13 amino acids long. CDR3 sequence (DNA): TGCAGCGTGTCACAGGTCATGAACACTGAAGCTTTCTTT. Protein product: CSVSQVMNTEAFF.

This clonotype was counted at least ten times. This beta chain came through as a stray read in a library set up for alpha chains, and its size says little. This chain connects TRBV7-3 to TRBJ1-2; 10 positions agree with TRBD1. Germline loops: CDR1 SGHTA, CDR2 FQGTGA. This CDR3 contains 15 residues. Unmatched junction bases numbered 10, after V lost 5 bases and J lost 7 bases. CDR3 in DNA: TGTGCCAGCAGCCCAACGACAGGGGGCGCGAGTGGCTACACCTTC. Translation: CASSPTTGGASGYTF.

A word on this clonotype: Being off target in a library aimed at alpha chains, this beta chain has a size of little meaning. This rearrangement joins TRBV4-3 to TRBJ2-3; D is possibly TRBD1 or TRBD2 (6 bases each). The V gene's germline CDR1 is LGHNA and CDR2 YSLEER. This CDR3 is built from 16 residues. The germline V and J ends were trimmed by 0 bases and 6 bases, with 16 bases remaining between them. CDR3 DNA sequence: TGCGCCAGCAGCCAAGAGGGACTGGGGGGCGCTGATACGCAGTATTTT. Translation: CASSQEGLGGADTQYF.

This clonotype was observed at least ten times. This beta chain slipped into a library made for alpha chains as a stray read, so its size is not meaningful. This chain connects TRBV9 to TRBJ1-1; 9 positions agree with TRBD1. The V gene end was trimmed by 3 bases and the J gene end by 5 bases; junction bases not matched to a gene: 11. The V gene's germline CDR1 is SGDLS and CDR2 YYNGEE. The CDR3 length is 16 residues. CDR3 protein: CASSADRGGGMTEAFF. CDR3 DNA sequence: TGTGCCAGCAGCGCGGACAGGGGCGGTGGGATGACTGAAGCTTTCTTT.

This clonotype was observed a few times. Because this beta chain is a stray read in a library intended to capture alpha chains, its abundance should not be given much weight. The rearrangement links TRBV2 to TRBJ2-3; D call uncertain. This CDR3 region has 16 residues. Germline-derived CDR1 and CDR2 are SNHLY and FYNNEI. With 0 bases removed from V and 2 bases from J, the gap between germline ends came to 12 bases. The CDR3 reads CASSEAPSWDTDTQYF. In DNA form, the CDR3 reads TGTGCCAGCAGTGAAGCTCCTAGTTGGGACACAGATACGCAGTATTTT. The full variable domain, rest sourced from reference TRBV2 and TRBJ2-3, is EPEVTQTPSHQVTQMGQEVILRCVPISNHLYFYWYRQILGQKVEFLVSFYNNEISEKSEIFDDQFSVERPDGSNFTLKIRSTKLEDSAMYFCASSEAPSWDTDTQYFGPGTRLTVL.

This clonotype was observed at least ten times. Within a library made for alpha chains, this beta chain is off target, and its count is uninformative. V and J are TRBV7-9 and TRBJ2-5, with a possible D match to TRBD1 (6 bases). Trimming removed 5 bases at V and 9 bases at J, with 13 bases between. CDR3 length: 12 amino acids. Germline V lookup: CDR1 SEHNR, CDR2 FQNEAQ (reference sequence). CDR3 DNA sequence: TGTGCCAGCAGCCCACAGGGTGATCCCCAGTACTTC. Translating gives CASSPQGDPQYF.

Many counts were recorded for this clonotype. Because this beta chain is a stray read in a library intended to capture alpha chains, its abundance should not be given much weight. This chain joins TRBV7-2 and TRBJ2-2, with D perhaps matching TRBD2 (6 bases). Germline CDR1 is SGHTA and CDR2 is FQGNSA. V gave up 8 bases and J gave up 0 bases, with 16 bases separating them. This CDR3 is 16 amino acids long. Here the CDR3 reads CASGRFSGSNTGELFF. DNA for the CDR3: TGTGCCAGCGGTCGGTTTAGCGGCTCGAACACCGGGGAGCTGTTTTTT. Full variable domain (remainder filled in from reference TRBV7-2 and TRBJ2-2): GAGVSQSPSNKVTEKGKDVELRCDPISGHTALYWYRQSLGQGLEFLIYFQGNSAPDKSGLPSDRFSAERTGGSVSTLTIQRTQQEDSAVYLCASGRFSGSNTGELFFGEGSRLTVL.

This clonotype occurred many times. Little can be read into the size of this beta chain, an off-target read in a library designed for alpha chains. The chain combines TRBV12-3 or TRBV12-4 with TRBJ2-5; D remains ambiguous. The V gene lost 3 bases and the J gene lost 4 bases, with 3 bases spanning the gap. The CDR3 runs 11 residues. The CDR3 loop reads CASSFRETQYF. The CDR3 DNA reads TGTGCCAGCAGTTTCCGAGAGACCCAGTACTTC.

In its sample, this clonotype ranks as large. This beta chain slipped into a library made for alpha chains as a stray read, so its size is not meaningful. The J gene is TRBJ2-5, the V gene TRBV12-3 or TRBV12-4; TRBD1 matches at 9 bases. The CDR3 runs 14 residues. V dropped 6 bases and J dropped 5; count of bases not matched to a gene: 7. CDR3 in amino acids: CASSHGTGPETQYF. The CDR3 DNA is TGTGCCAGCAGCCACGGGACAGGGCCGGAGACCCAGTACTTC.

This clonotype was counted ten times or more. Because the library targeted alpha chains, this beta chain is an off-target read whose size means little. The rearrangement uses TRBV5-4 and TRBJ2-1; tentative D call: TRBD2 (5 bases). Trimming took 4 bases from V and 9 from J, leaving 14 bases between them. Germline CDR1 reads SGHNT; CDR2 reads YYREEE (reference sequence). The CDR3 has 13 residues. The CDR3 nucleotides are TGTGCCAGCAGCCCGTCGGGGATTCGTGAGCAGTTCTTC. Translation gives CASSPSGIREQFF.

Ten or more counts support this clonotype. This beta chain lies outside the target of a library built for alpha chains; its clone size means little. V is TRBV3-1 and J is TRBJ2-7; no reliable D call. The V gene lost 0 bases and the J gene lost 1 base, with 7 bases spanning the gap. This CDR3 is built from 14 residues. Germline CDR1 LGHDT, CDR2 YNNKEL (reference sequence). The CDR3 loop is CASSQEGRSYEQYF. Here the CDR3 DNA reads TGTGCCAGCAGCCAAGAGGGAAGGTCCTACGAGCAGTACTTC.

This clonotype has ten or more counts. As an off-target read in a library built for alpha chains, this beta chain has a frequency of little significance. V and J are TRBV6-1 and TRBJ1-6; a possible D gene is TRBD1 (5 bases). The CDR3 length is 14 residues. Trimming shortened V by 2 bases and J by 6 bases, and 8 bases separated the two germline ends. CDR1 and CDR2 (germline): MNHNS, SASEGT. The CDR3 DNA follows: TGTGCCAGCAGTGAACGGGGCGGTAATTCACCCCTCCACTTT. It codes for CASSERGGNSPLHF.

This clonotype came up many times. This beta chain slipped into a library made for alpha chains as a stray read, so its size is not meaningful. The gene calls are TRBV3-1 and TRBJ2-3, with D possibly called TRBD1 or TRBD2 (6 bases each). The CDR3 contains 15 residues. V gave up 0 bases and J gave up 3 bases, with 10 bases separating them. The germline V gene has CDR1 LGHDT and CDR2 YNNKEL (reference sequence). Here the CDR3 DNA reads TGTGCCAGCAGCCAAGAAAGGGGGAGGACAGATACGCAGTATTTT. It translates to CASSQERGRTDTQYF.

Many counts were recorded for this clonotype. This beta chain turned up in a library designed for alpha chains; as an off-target read, its abundance says little. Here the CDR3 reads CASSRDRVLRTSGSRNEQYV. CDR3 DNA: TGTGCCAGCAGTCGGGACAGGGTTTTAAGAACTAGCGGGAGTCGGAACGAGCAGTACGTC. V is TRBV6-1 and J is TRBJ2-7; 11 bases align to TRBD2. The germline V gene encodes CDR1 MNHNS and CDR2 SASEGT. There are 20 residues in the CDR3. V was clipped by 5 bases and J by 5 bases; unmatched bases: 23.

A note on this clonotype: Mismatch with germline at one junction end may stem from a read error. A library made for alpha chains picked up this beta chain off target, so its size means little. This chain uses TRBV14 with TRBJ1-2; TRBD1 matches at 8 bases. Germline-derived CDR1 and CDR2 are SGHDN and FVKESK. The CDR3 length is 12 residues. CDR3 region: CASSQMGQAMIF. The CDR3 nucleotides are TGTGCCAGCAGCCAAATGGGACAGGCCATGATATTC.

This clonotype was picked up many times. With the library built for alpha chains, this beta chain is off target and its frequency is not meaningful. V and J are TRBV20-1 and TRBJ1-1; a possible D gene is TRBD1 (5 bases). The germline V and J ends were trimmed by 0 bases and 6 bases, with 11 bases remaining between them. This CDR3 contains 13 residues. The germline gives CDR1 DFQATT, CDR2 SNEGSKA (reference sequence). The CDR3 protein is CSARDLGDAEAFF. The CDR3, as DNA: TGCAGTGCTAGAGATCTTGGGGACGCTGAAGCTTTCTTT.

This clonotype has ten or more counts. Found in a library prepared for alpha chains, this beta chain is an off-target read, and its abundance has little meaning. The chain carries TRBV12-2 and TRBJ2-7; TRBD1 is the table's D call, not checked against the DNA. TRBV12-2 counts as a pseudogene. The CDR3 is made up of 15 amino acids. This CDR3 reads CASRLPRDRQYEQYV. As DNA, the CDR3 is TGTGCAAGTCGCTTACCTCGGGACAGGCAATACGAGCAGTACGTC.

This clonotype has a count of ten or more. For a library built for alpha chains, this beta chain is a stray read; little rests on its size. J is TRBJ1-4 and V is TRBV4-3; D call uncertain. V shed 1 base and J shed 10 bases, with 16 bases lying between them. Germline CDR1 is LGHNA and CDR2 is YSLEER. This CDR3 is 15 amino acids long. Here the CDR3 reads CASSQGADELGKLFF. DNA of the CDR3: TGCGCCAGCAGCCAAGGTGCGGACGAATTAGGAAAACTGTTTTTT.

This clonotype was recorded at least ten times. Being off target in a library aimed at alpha chains, this beta chain has a size of little meaning. V is TRBV4-2 and J is TRBJ1-5; the D gene is possibly TRBD1 (5 bases). CDR1 is LGHNA, CDR2 YNFKEQ, per germline. Trimming pared 1 base from V and 2 bases from J, leaving 12 bases between. This CDR3 comprises 16 residues. CDR3 loop: CASSQVVRVGNQPQHF. As DNA, the CDR3 is TGTGCCAGCAGCCAAGTCGTCAGGGTCGGCAATCAGCCCCAGCATTTT.

This clonotype showed up many times. This beta chain is off target for a library built for alpha chains, so its abundance means little. The genes are TRBV21-1 and TRBJ1-6; the tabulated D call, TRBD1, remains unverified against the DNA. TRBV21-1 is tagged as a pseudogene. The CDR3 is 12 residues long. The CDR3 DNA is TGTGCCAGCAGCAAAAGGGGATCACCCCTCCACTTT. It is translated as CASSKRGSPLHF.

This clonotype has just a few counts. Being off target in a library aimed at alpha chains, this beta chain has a size of little meaning. The chain uses TRBV6-6 and TRBJ1-3; D gene uncertain. This CDR3 is 16 amino acids long. The V gene lost 2 bases and the J gene lost 0 bases, with 11 bases spanning the gap. CDR1 MNHNY and CDR2 SVGAGI come from the germline V gene (reference sequence). CDR3 amino acids: CASSYNQRTSGNTIYF. CDR3 in DNA: TGTGCCAGCAGTTACAATCAGCGGACCTCTGGAAACACCATATATTTT.

This clonotype appeared many times. Little can be read into the size of this beta chain, an off-target read in a library designed for alpha chains. This rearrangement joins TRBV27 to TRBJ2-5; a possible D gene is TRBD1 (6 bases). The germline CDR1 and CDR2 sequences are MNHEY and SMNVEV (reference sequence). The germline V and J ends were trimmed by 3 bases and 4 bases, with 12 bases remaining between them. The CDR3 is 14 residues long. CDR3 amino acids: CASSLAQGGETQYF. The CDR3 nucleotides read TGTGCCAGCAGTTTGGCACAGGGTGGAGAGACCCAGTACTTC.